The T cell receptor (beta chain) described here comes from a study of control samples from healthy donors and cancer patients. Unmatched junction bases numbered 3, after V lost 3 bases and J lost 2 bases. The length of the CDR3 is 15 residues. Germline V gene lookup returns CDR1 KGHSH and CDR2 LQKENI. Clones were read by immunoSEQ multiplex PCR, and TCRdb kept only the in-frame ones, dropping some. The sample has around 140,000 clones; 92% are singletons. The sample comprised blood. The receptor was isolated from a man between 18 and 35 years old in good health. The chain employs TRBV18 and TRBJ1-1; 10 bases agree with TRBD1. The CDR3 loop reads CASSPRDRGNTEAFF. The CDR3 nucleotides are TGTGCCAGCTCACCCCGGGACAGGGGTAACACTGAAGCTTTCTTT.